The rows below give T cell receptor beta chains drawn from one sample of a study of blood T cells in healthy people across ages. Using its own MiXCR run on the 5' RACE reads, TCRdb lists one record per CDR3 protein. The table records about 640,000 distinct CDR3 sequences, roughly 58% of them present only once. Input material: blood. The receptors come from a man aged 55 to 70 in good health. Both conserved end residues are part of each CDR3. D genes are given only for firm matches. The listing skips clone size in some rows; elsewhere it reads once, few, many or a size class.

d_call clone_size j_call v_call cdr3_nt cdr3_aa
TRBD2 few TRBJ2-1 TRBV5-4 TGTGCCAGCAGACGTGCGGGGGGGCCTCACAATGAGCAGTTCTTC CASRRAGGPHNEQFF
TRBD2 . TRBJ2-3 TRBV2 TGTGCCAGCAGTCCAAGGGTGCCGGGGGGATTTAGCACAGATACGCAGTATTTT CASSPRVPGGFSTDTQYF
. . TRBJ2-7 TRBV20-1 TGCAGTGCTCTCGAGACCCATACCTACGAGCAGTACTTC CSALETHTYEQYF
. once TRBJ1-2 TRBV20-1 TGCAGTGCTAGAAAGAACCTCGGCGCAGGCTACACCTTC CSARKNLGAGYTF
. . TRBJ2-7 TRBV6-6 TGTGCCAGCCTAGGACTAACCTACGAGCAGTACTTC CASLGLTYEQYF
. few TRBJ2-5 TRBV15 TGTGCCACCAGCAGAGATCACAGGCAAGAGACCCAGTACTTC CATSRDHRQETQYF
TRBD2 . TRBJ2-2 TRBV7-2 TGTGCCAGCAGCTCCCCTAGCGGGGGGTCCACCGGAGAGCTGTTTTTT CASSSPSGGSTGELFF
. . TRBJ1-2 TRBV9 TGTGCCAGCAGCCCCGGACAGAGCGCTTGGAACTATGGCTACACCTTC CASSPGQSAWNYGYTF
TRBD1 . TRBJ2-5 TRBV9 TGTGCCAGCAGCGTAGGGACAGGGTGGGGAGAGACCCAGTACTTC CASSVGTGWGETQYF
TRBD1 few TRBJ1-2 TRBV10-3 TGTGCCATCAGCAAGACAGGGGGGCTCCCTAACTATGGCTACACCTTC CAISKTGGLPNYGYTF
. few TRBJ2-7 TRBV18 TGTGCCAGCTCACCGGGGGAAGGGAGATCCGAGCAGTACTTC CASSPGEGRSEQYF
TRBD2 . TRBJ2-7 TRBV5-1 TGCGCCAGCAGCTTCCAAGCGGGGAGCTCCTACGAGCAGTACTTC CASSFQAGSSYEQYF
. . TRBJ2-7 TRBV10-2 TGCGCCAGCAGTGGTGGGGGCACTCCTTACGAGCAGTACTTC CASSGGGTPYEQYF
TRBD2 few TRBJ2-5 TRBV7-2 TGTGCCAGCAGCTCCTTGACTAGCGGGGGGGCCGCTGGAGAGACCCAGTACTTC CASSSLTSGGAAGETQYF
. many TRBJ1-5 TRBV20-1 TGCAGTGCAGGGGGGAAGGGCAATCAGCCCCAGCATTTT CSAGGKGNQPQHF
TRBD1 . TRBJ2-5 TRBV20-1 TGCAGTATAGACAGGGGGGCAGAGACCCAGTACTTC CSIDRGAETQYF
. . TRBJ2-1 TRBV5-5 TGTGCCAGCAGCTTGGCCCCTAGCGCCTACAATGAGCAGTTCTTC CASSLAPSAYNEQFF
. . TRBJ1-2 TRBV5-1 TGCGCCAGCAGCCCCGACGGTCGCTATGGCTACACCTTC CASSPDGRYGYTF
. . TRBJ1-2 TRBV12-3/TRBV12-4 TGTGCCAGCAGCCTAAGGGACCGGTCCTCTGGCTACACCTTC CASSLRDRSSGYTF
TRBD2 . TRBJ2-3 TRBV20-1 TGCAGTGCTAGTCGTCCCCGGGGACTAGGGGTAGATACGCAGTATTTT CSASRPRGLGVDTQYF
. . TRBJ2-5 TRBV5-1 TGCGCCAGCAGCTTGATACACGGAGACCAAGAGACCCAGTACTTC CASSLIHGDQETQYF
TRBD1 . TRBJ2-3 TRBV2 TGTGCCAGCACCCCCGGGCTAGAGGGGGCTGGAGATACGCAGTATTTT CASTPGLEGAGDTQYF
. . TRBJ1-2 TRBV7-9 TGTGCCAGCAGCTTTGACAGGCCTAACTATGGCTACACCTTC CASSFDRPNYGYTF
. . TRBJ2-5 TRBV5-1 TGCGCCAGCAGCTTGGTTGGTAGCCCCCAAGAGACCCAGTACTTC CASSLVGSPQETQYF
. . TRBJ2-7 TRBV7-8 TGTGCCAGCAGCTTGGGGTCGGCGGTCGGGTACGAGCAGTACTTC CASSLGSAVGYEQYF
. . TRBJ2-3 TRBV12-3/TRBV12-4 TGTGCCAGCAGCACGTCTCCTGGGACAGATACGCAGTATTTT CASSTSPGTDTQYF
. . TRBJ2-6 TRBV20-1 TGCAGTGCTAGAGATGGAGGGGGGCCGGGGGCCAACGTCCTGACTTTC CSARDGGGPGANVLTF
. . TRBJ2-7 TRBV7-8 TGTGCCAGCAGCTTGCCTTCGCGGGCACGACACGAGCAGTACTTC CASSLPSRARHEQYF
. . TRBJ2-7 TRBV2 TGTGCCAGGGACGAAGCAGGGCCGAGCTCCTACGAGCAGTACTTC CARDEAGPSSYEQYF
. . TRBJ2-7 TRBV29-1 TGCAGCGTTGAAGATCGTAAGGGGACATCCTACGAGCAGTACTTC CSVEDRKGTSYEQYF
. many TRBJ2-1 TRBV5-1 TGCGCCAGCAGCTTGGACTACAATGAGCAGTTCTTC CASSLDYNEQFF
. . TRBJ1-2 TRBV12-3/TRBV12-4 TGTGCCAGCAGTTTAAACGGACACGACTATGGCTACACCTTC CASSLNGHDYGYTF
. . TRBJ1-1 TRBV7-6 TGTGCCAGCAGCTTATATGGGGGACCAGGGATTTCTGAAGCTTTCTTT CASSLYGGPGISEAFF
TRBD2 . TRBJ2-3 TRBV14 TGTGCCAGCAGCCAGGGGGGACTAGCGGGCACAGATACGCAGTATTTT CASSQGGLAGTDTQYF
TRBD1 few TRBJ1-2 TRBV12-3/TRBV12-4 TGTGCCAGCAGCCACCGGACAGGGAGCTATGGCTACACCTTC CASSHRTGSYGYTF
. many TRBJ2-7 TRBV20-1 TGCAGTGCTAGGTGGCCTTCACGCCACGAGCAGTACTTC CSARWPSRHEQYF
. . TRBJ2-7 TRBV7-2 TGTGCCAGCAGTCTCCCCGGGACACTCTCCTACGAGCAGTACTTC CASSLPGTLSYEQYF
. . TRBJ1-1 TRBV28 TGTGCCAGCAGTCAGGGGACCGACAACACTGAAGCTTTCTTT CASSQGTDNTEAFF
. . TRBJ2-1 TRBV15 TGTGCCACCAGCAGAGATGGACAGTACAATGAGCAGTTCTTC CATSRDGQYNEQFF
TRBD1 . TRBJ1-4 TRBV5-1 TGCGCCAGCAGCCCAGGGGGACGGGCTAATGAAAAACTGTTTTTT CASSPGGRANEKLFF
TRBD2 . TRBJ2-3 TRBV4-2 TGTGCCAGCAGCCAAGAATGGACTAGCGGCTCTTCAACAGATACGCAGTATTTT CASSQEWTSGSSTDTQYF
. . TRBJ2-4 TRBV5-1 TGCGCCAGCAGCCCCCGAGACGGTATAGCCAAAAACATTCAGTACTTC CASSPRDGIAKNIQYF
TRBD2 few TRBJ2-5 TRBV7-2 TGTGCCAGCAGCTCAAGTAGCGGGGGGGCGAAGACCCAGTACTTC CASSSSSGGAKTQYF
TRBD1 once TRBJ1-1 TRBV4-1 TGCGCCAGCAGCCACCAACAGGGGAGGGGAACTGAAGCTTTCTTT CASSHQQGRGTEAFF
. few TRBJ2-4 TRBV2 TGTGCCAGCAGTGAAGTAGAGGACAACATTCAGTACTTC CASSEVEDNIQYF
. . TRBJ2-3 TRBV18 TGTGCCAGCTCACCAGGGGCGTACACAGATACGCAGTATTTT CASSPGAYTDTQYF
. . TRBJ2-5 TRBV20-1 TGCAGTGCTAGCTTGAAAGAGACCCAGTACTTC CSASLKETQYF
. . TRBJ2-1 TRBV20-1 TGCAGTGCTAGTAACCTAGGGGACCCTTTATACAATGAGCAGTTCTTC CSASNLGDPLYNEQFF
. few TRBJ2-1 TRBV7-2 TGTGCCAGCAGCTCGGGACGGAACTCCTACAATGAGCAGTTCTTC CASSSGRNSYNEQFF
TRBD1 . TRBJ1-1 TRBV7-9 TGTGCCAGCAGCTTAGGGACAGGGGGCATCACTGAAGCTTTCTTT CASSLGTGGITEAFF
TRBD2 . TRBJ2-5 TRBV9 TGTGCCAGCAGCGCCGGACTAGCGGAAAGGGAGACCCAGTACTTC CASSAGLAERETQYF
TRBD2 . TRBJ2-5 TRBV6-2/TRBV6-3 TGTGCCAGCAGTTACTCGGGACTAGCGGGGCAAGAGACCCAGTACTTC CASSYSGLAGQETQYF
. . TRBJ2-5 TRBV3-1 TGTGCCAGCAGCCAAGATAACTCGGACAGTATTGGGCTCCAAGAGACCCAGTACTTC CASSQDNSDSIGLQETQYF
TRBD1 . TRBJ2-6 TRBV6-2/TRBV6-3 TGTGCCAGCAGTTACCGGGACAGAAGATCAACCAACGTCCTGACTTTC CASSYRDRRSTNVLTF
TRBD1 . TRBJ2-7 TRBV7-2 TGTGCCAGCAGCTTACCTACAGGGGTGAAATACGAGCAGTACTTC CASSLPTGVKYEQYF
. . TRBJ1-6 TRBV7-2 TGTGCCAGCAGCTTAGTCGATGGGAATTCACCCCTCCACTTT CASSLVDGNSPLHF
. . TRBJ2-7 TRBV6-2/TRBV6-3 TGTGCCAGCAGTTACTCGACGCCAGCCGAGCAGTACTTC CASSYSTPAEQYF
. . TRBJ2-5 TRBV29-1 TGCAGCGTTGTAGGGCGTCAAGAGACCCAGTACTTC CSVVGRQETQYF